One sample yielded the 5 T cell receptor beta chains listed below, sequenced in a study of cytomegalovirus exposure and HLA in healthy donors. 13 Jbeta primers and 60 Vbeta primers were used for the PCR. The assay was immunoSEQ multiplex PCR, and TCRdb's table has in-frame clones only and misses some. The repertoire holds some 95,000 clones, with roughly two thirds as singletons. The sequencing sample was made of PBMCs. The receptors shown here come from a female donor in good health and CMV-seronegative.

V is TRBV30 and J is TRBJ1-2, with a weak D call TRBD1 (5 bases). The germline V and J ends were trimmed by 5 bases and 2 bases, with 21 bases remaining between them. CDR3 size: 16 residues. Germline CDR1 is GTSNPN and CDR2 is SVGIG (reference sequence). The CDR3 here is CAWLSTVAGSNYGYTF. CDR3 sequence (DNA): TGTGCCTGGCTTTCGACCGTGGCAGGGTCAAACTATGGCTACACCTTC.

This chain uses TRBV19 with TRBJ1-1; TRBD1 matches at 10 bases. J lost 5 bases, V lost 5 bases, and 2 bases had no gene match. Germline values: CDR1 LNHDA, CDR2 SQIVND (reference sequence). This CDR3 has 13 amino acids. The CDR3 protein is CASSWTGGTEAFF. The CDR3 region has the DNA TGTGCCAGTAGTTGGACAGGGGGTACTGAAGCTTTCTTT.

The chain couples TRBV13 to TRBJ1-1; D is perhaps TRBD1 (5 bases). The CDR3 consists of 15 residues. Germline CDR1 reads PRHDT; CDR2 reads FYEKMQ (reference sequence). V was pared by 0 bases and J by 0 bases, with 8 bases between. DNA for the CDR3: TGTGCCAGCAGCTTAGGCGGGGGGATGAACACTGAAGCTTTCTTT. Translated: CASSLGGGMNTEAFF.

This clone was counted once. V gene TRBV29-1 combines with J gene TRBJ2-3; the D is unclear. CDR1 and CDR2 from the germline V gene are SQVTM and ANQGSEA. The CDR3 sequence is 13 residues long. The germline V and J ends were trimmed by 3 bases and 6 bases, with 13 bases remaining between them. For the CDR3, the DNA is TGCAGCGTTGAGAGCGACCTGACGGATACGCAGTATTTT. This gives the protein CSVESDLTDTQYF.

The chain combines TRBV5-1 with TRBJ1-1, with D hard to call. CDR3 length: 15 residues. CDR1 and CDR2 from the germline V gene are SGHRS and YFSETQ. V lost 0 bases and J lost 2, with 11 bases in between. The CDR3 is CASSLGGGINTEAFF. The CDR3 nucleotides are TGCGCCAGCAGCTTGGGTGGAGGGATCAACACTGAAGCTTTCTTT.